This entry describes one TCR beta chain. The target antigen is unknown. The sample is drawn from a study of long-term antiretroviral therapy in people with HIV. About the study: Collection dates of the earliest samples fall about a decade before the 2015 immediate-ART recommendation. Study results and limitations: Although diversity increased after ART, it remained lower than in transplant donor controls. Information on adherence, resistance and therapy changes was unavailable. From the mid-2000s to the late 2010s, blood was obtained, possibly while participants received older ART regimens.

Survey-level resolution applied to immunoSEQ assay v3.0. Assay: immunoSEQ multiplex PCR; the TCRdb copy retains only in-frame clones and omits some. The sample comprises under 25,000 clones, 80% of which are singletons, and roughly 10% rests with the top ten. The CDR3 runs 15 residues. Deletions cut 8 bases from V and 6 bases from J, with 19 bases between. Germline values: CDR1 SNHLY, CDR2 FYNNEI. The material sequenced was unsorted PBMCs, taken 0.2 years after starting antiretroviral therapy. This rearrangement joins TRBV2 to TRBJ2-2; TRBD1 might be the D (6 bases). The clonotype was recovered from a woman aged 40-49 years with HIV. The CDR3 loop is CASLFGTWGPGELFF. CDR3 DNA sequence: TGTGCCAGCTTATTCGGGACCTGGGGGCCCGGGGAGCTGTTTTTT.